This T cell receptor beta chain was found in a study of cytomegalovirus exposure and HLA in healthy donors. Study-wide background: Later, an analysis reported that the roughly 120 validation repertoires had used the same platform as the roughly 720 first-cohort repertoires. Regarding the study as a whole: The listing of roughly 160 TCR beta chains classed them as cytomegalovirus-associated.

Concerning this clone itself: As yet, its antigen is unknown.

CDR1 is GTSNPN and CDR2 is SVGIG in the germline V gene (reference sequence). Germline trimming cut 8 bases from V and 8 bases from J; bases unmatched to any gene: 7. This CDR3 comprises 12 residues. Generated by immunoSEQ multiplex PCR, the TCRdb table keeps only in-frame clones and is missing some. The repertoire holds 150,000 to 200,000 clones, with 85% to 90% as singletons. The sample comprised PBMCs. This chain links TRBV30 with TRBJ1-4; 8 bases are shared with TRBD1. This clonotype was sampled from a woman aged 30 to 39 in good health and CMV-seronegative. The CDR3 reads CARRGLEEKLFF. CDR3 DNA sequence: TGTGCCCGCAGGGGGCTGGAGGAAAAACTGTTTTTT.